Here is one T cell receptor (beta chain) with its context. V was shortened by 3 bases and J by 7 bases, with 11 bases between the two germline ends. The CDR3 contains 13 residues. This specimen comes from a study of control samples from healthy donors and cancer patients. Profiled with immunoSEQ multiplex PCR; TCRdb holds only in-frame clones, not every one. The sample consists of 25,000 to 35,000 clones, around 87% of them appearing once. The clonotype was recovered from a middle-aged woman with lung cancer. This chain links TRBV12-3 or TRBV12-4 with TRBJ2-3; a possible D gene is TRBD2 (5 bases). Sequencing was done on a sample of PBMCs. The CDR3 is CASSFFPGYTQYF. CDR3 nucleotide sequence: TGTGCCAGCAGTTTCTTCCCGGGATATACGCAGTATTTT.